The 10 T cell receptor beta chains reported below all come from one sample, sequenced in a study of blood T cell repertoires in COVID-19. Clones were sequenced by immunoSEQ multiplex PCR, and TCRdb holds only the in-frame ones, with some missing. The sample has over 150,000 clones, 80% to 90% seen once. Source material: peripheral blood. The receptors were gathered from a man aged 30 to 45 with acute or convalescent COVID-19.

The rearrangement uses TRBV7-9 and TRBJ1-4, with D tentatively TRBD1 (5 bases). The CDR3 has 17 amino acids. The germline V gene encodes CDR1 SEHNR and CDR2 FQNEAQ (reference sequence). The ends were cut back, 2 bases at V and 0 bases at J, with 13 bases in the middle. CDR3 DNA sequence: TGTGCCAGCAGCTTATTCGGTCAGGGATCAACTAATGAAAAACTGTTTTTT. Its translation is CASSLFGQGSTNEKLFF.

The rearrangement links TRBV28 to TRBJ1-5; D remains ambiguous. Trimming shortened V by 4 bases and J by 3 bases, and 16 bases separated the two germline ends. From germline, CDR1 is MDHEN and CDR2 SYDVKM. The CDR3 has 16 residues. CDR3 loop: CASSSLGWADNQPQHF. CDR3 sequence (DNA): TGTGCCAGCAGTTCGTTAGGTTGGGCAGACAATCAGCCCCAGCATTTT.

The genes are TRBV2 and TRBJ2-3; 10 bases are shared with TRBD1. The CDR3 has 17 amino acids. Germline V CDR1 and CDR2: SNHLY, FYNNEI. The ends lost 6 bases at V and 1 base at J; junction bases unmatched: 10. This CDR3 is CASRREFGTGGTDTQYF. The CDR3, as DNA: TGTGCCAGCAGGCGGGAGTTTGGGACAGGGGGCACAGATACGCAGTATTTT.

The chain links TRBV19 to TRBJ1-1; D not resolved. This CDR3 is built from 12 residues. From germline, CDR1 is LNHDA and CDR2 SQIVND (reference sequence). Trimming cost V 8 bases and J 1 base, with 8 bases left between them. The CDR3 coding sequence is TGTGCCAGTGCCCCCGGGAACACTGAAGCTTTCTTT. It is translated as CASAPGNTEAFF. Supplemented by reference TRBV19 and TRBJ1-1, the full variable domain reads DGGITQSPKYLFRKEGQNVTLSCEQNLNHDAMYWYRQDPGQGLRLIYYSQIVNDFQKGDIAEGYSVSREKKESFPLTVTSAQKNPTAFYLCASAPGNTEAFFGQGTRLTVV.

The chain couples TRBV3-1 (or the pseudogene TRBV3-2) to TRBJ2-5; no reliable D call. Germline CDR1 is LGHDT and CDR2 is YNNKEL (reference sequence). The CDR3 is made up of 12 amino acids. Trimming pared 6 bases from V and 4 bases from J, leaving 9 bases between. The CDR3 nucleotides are TGTGCCAGCAGTCCCCCGGGAGAGACCCAGTACTTC. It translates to CASSPPGETQYF.

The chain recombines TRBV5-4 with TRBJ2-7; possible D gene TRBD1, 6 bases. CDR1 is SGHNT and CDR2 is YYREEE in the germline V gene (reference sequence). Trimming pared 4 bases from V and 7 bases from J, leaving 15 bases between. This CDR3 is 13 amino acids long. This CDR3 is CASSPRDINEQYF. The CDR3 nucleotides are TGTGCCAGCAGCCCCCGGGACATAAATGAGCAGTACTTC.

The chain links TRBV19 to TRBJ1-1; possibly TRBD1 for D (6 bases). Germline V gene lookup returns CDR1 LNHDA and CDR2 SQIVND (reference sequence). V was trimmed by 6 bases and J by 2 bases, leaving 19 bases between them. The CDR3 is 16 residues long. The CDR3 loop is CASRLLSSGTNTEAFF. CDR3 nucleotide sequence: TGTGCCAGTAGGTTATTAAGCTCCGGGACAAACACTGAAGCTTTCTTT. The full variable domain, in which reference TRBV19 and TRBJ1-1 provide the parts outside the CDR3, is DGGITQSPKYLFRKEGQNVTLSCEQNLNHDAMYWYRQDPGQGLRLIYYSQIVNDFQKGDIAEGYSVSREKKESFPLTVTSAQKNPTAFYLCASRLLSSGTNTEAFFGQGTRLTVV.

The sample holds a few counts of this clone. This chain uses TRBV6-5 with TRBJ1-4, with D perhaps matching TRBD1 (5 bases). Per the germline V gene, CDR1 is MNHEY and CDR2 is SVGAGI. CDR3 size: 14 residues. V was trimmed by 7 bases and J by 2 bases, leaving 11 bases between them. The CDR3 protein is CASTRYRTNEKLFF. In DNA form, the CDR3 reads TGTGCCAGCACCCGTTACAGGACTAATGAAAAACTGTTTTTT.

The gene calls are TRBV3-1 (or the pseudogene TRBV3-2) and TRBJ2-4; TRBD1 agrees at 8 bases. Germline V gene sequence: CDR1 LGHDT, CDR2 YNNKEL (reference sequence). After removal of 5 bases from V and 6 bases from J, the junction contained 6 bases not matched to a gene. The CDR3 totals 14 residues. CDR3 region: CASSKRQGRNIQYF. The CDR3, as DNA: TGTGCCAGCAGCAAGAGACAGGGGAGAAACATTCAGTACTTC.

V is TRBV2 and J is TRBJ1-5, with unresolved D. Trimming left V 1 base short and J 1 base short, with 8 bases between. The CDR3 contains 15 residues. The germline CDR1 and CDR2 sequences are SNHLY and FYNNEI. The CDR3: CASSEDSGSNQPQHF. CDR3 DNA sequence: TGTGCCAGCAGTGAAGATTCGGGGAGCAATCAGCCCCAGCATTTT.